This passage covers 25 T cell receptor beta chains from one sample sequenced in a study of shared clonotypes between healthy human individuals. Libraries were prepared by immunoSEQ multiplex PCR; TCRdb keeps only in-frame clonotypes and omits some of them. The data hold a few hundred thousand clones, with more than 70% observed a single time. Source material: PBMCs. The receptors come from a woman aged 40 to 49 in good health. Some clones in this sample may be carry-over from other donors' samples.

This rearrangement joins TRBV7-3 to TRBJ1-1; 7 bases agree with TRBD1. CDR3 length: 14 amino acids. CDR1 and CDR2 (germline): SGHTA, FQGTGA. After removal of 5 bases from V and 3 bases from J, the junction contained 6 bases not matched to a gene. CDR3 protein: CASSATGVDTEAFF. Here the CDR3 DNA reads TGTGCCAGCAGCGCCACAGGGGTCGACACTGAAGCTTTCTTT.

This clone was seen repeatedly, ten times or more. V is TRBV25-1 and J is TRBJ1-1, with a possible D match to TRBD1 (5 bases). Trimming removed 6 bases from V and 1 base from J, with 6 bases in between. Germline loops: CDR1 MGHDK, CDR2 SYGVNS. The CDR3 runs 12 residues. The CDR3 DNA sequence: TGTGCCAGCAGAGGACAGAACACTGAAGCTTTCTTT. Its protein product is CASRGQNTEAFF.

V gene TRBV11-2 combines with J gene TRBJ2-1; the match to TRBD2 covers 13 bases. Germline trimming cut 2 bases from V and 9 bases from J; bases unmatched to any gene: 7. CDR1 is SGHAT and CDR2 is FQNNGV in the germline V gene. The CDR3 runs to 16 residues. The CDR3 loop is CASSLLRTSGSGEQFF. DNA for the CDR3: TGTGCCAGCAGCTTACTGCGGACTAGCGGGAGCGGTGAGCAGTTCTTC. Complete variable domain (other parts from reference TRBV11-2 and TRBJ2-1): EAGVAQSPRYKIIEKRQSVAFWCNPISGHATLYWYQQILGQGPKLLIQFQNNGVVDDSQLPKDRFSAERLKGVDSTLKIQPAKLEDSAVYLCASSLLRTSGSGEQFFGPGTRLTVL.

This clone was seen at least ten times. The rearrangement joins TRBV29-1 to TRBJ1-4; D is undetermined. CDR1 is SQVTM, CDR2 ANQGSEA, per germline. The CDR3 is 13 amino acids. The ends were cut back, 7 bases at V and 3 bases at J, with 12 bases in the middle. This CDR3 reads CSATPAANEKLFF. The CDR3 bases are TGCAGCGCTACACCGGCGGCTAATGAAAAACTGTTTTTT.

This rearrangement joins TRBV29-1 to TRBJ1-1, with TRBD1 identical over 11 bases. Trimming at V came to 7 bases and at J to 4 bases, leaving 8 bases not matched to a gene. CDR1 and CDR2 (germline): SQVTM, ANQGSEA. CDR3 length equals 14 residues. In DNA form, the CDR3 reads TGCAGCGCCCGGAGGGGGACAGGGGGCACTGAAGCTTTCTTT. Translating it yields CSARRGTGGTEAFF.

A single count supports this clone. Only one base separates this from a far larger clonotype, so it likely reflects a read error. The J gene is TRBJ1-2, the V gene TRBV10-3; 7 bases align to TRBD1. Germline V lookup: CDR1 ENHRY, CDR2 SYGVKD. The CDR3 runs to 15 residues. This CDR3 is CAISPSGQPFYGHTF. In nucleotides, the CDR3 is TGTGCCATCAGTCCCTCGGGACAGCCTTTTTATGGCCACACCTTC.

CDR3 sequence: CASSGWDRDDNYGYTF. The CDR3 nucleotides are TGTGCCAGCAGCGGATGGGACAGGGACGACAACTATGGCTACACCTTC. The chain is built from TRBV9 and TRBJ1-2, with TRBD1 matching 9 bases. Germline V gene lookup returns CDR1 SGDLS and CDR2 YYNGEE. The ends lost 3 bases at V and 2 bases at J; junction bases unmatched: 8. CDR3 length equals 16 residues.

This rearrangement joins TRBV14 to TRBJ2-5; 10 bases are shared with TRBD2. CDR3 length equals 16 residues. Germline V gene data show CDR1 as SGHDN and CDR2 as FVKESK. Trimming cost V 4 bases and J 5 bases; bases outside gene matches: 10. The DNA of the CDR3 is TGTGCCAGCAGCCTTGGGCCTAGCGGGAGAGGGGAGACCCAGTACTTC. It codes for CASSLGPSGRGETQYF.

As concerns this clone: A far larger clone differs by one base, so this is likely a read error. The chain has TRBV30 and TRBJ2-7; the match to TRBD1 covers 8 bases. CDR3 length equals 15 residues. After removal of 2 bases from V and 6 bases from J, the junction contained 12 bases not matched to a gene. Germline-derived CDR1 and CDR2 are GTSNPN and SVGIG (reference sequence). CDR3: CAWSLVDRDVSEQYF. DNA of the CDR3: TGTGCCTGGAGTCTAGTGGACAGGGATGTGTCCGAGCAGTACTTC.

This chain links TRBV6-4 with TRBJ2-3; D remains unclear. Trimming stripped 5 bases from V and 10 bases from J, with 13 bases between. This CDR3 comprises 12 residues. Germline-derived CDR1 and CDR2 are MRHNA and SNTAGT. The CDR3 region has the DNA TGTGCCAGCAGTCCGGGCGGTGGGGCGCAGTATTTT. This translates into CASSPGGGAQYF.

This clone was observed a handful of times. The chain uses TRBV19 and TRBJ1-1, with D possibly matching TRBD1 (5 bases). V lost 10 bases and J 1 base, leaving 16 bases between the germline ends. CDR1 LNHDA and CDR2 SQIVND come from the germline V gene (reference sequence). CDR3 length: 14 amino acids. CDR3 loop: CATTSGQQNTEAFF. The CDR3 DNA reads as TGTGCCACCACGTCAGGGCAACAGAACACTGAAGCTTTCTTT.

This chain joins TRBV7-9 and TRBJ2-3, with D unresolved. Germline CDR1 SEHNR, CDR2 FQNEAQ (reference sequence). Trimming shortened V by 1 base and J by 6 bases, and 11 bases separated the two germline ends. This CDR3 spans 14 amino acids. The CDR3 here is CASSLGYAGDTQYF. In DNA form, the CDR3 reads TGTGCCAGCAGCTTAGGCTACGCTGGGGATACGCAGTATTTT. The complete variable domain, with remaining parts taken from reference TRBV7-9 and TRBJ2-3, reads DTGVSQNPRHKITKRGQNVTFRCDPISEHNRLYWYRQTLGQGPEFLTYFQNEAQLEKSRLLSDRFSAERPKGSFSTLEIQRTEQGDSAMYLCASSLGYAGDTQYFGPGTRLTVL.

J is TRBJ1-2 and V is TRBV19, with D unresolved. The germline V gene encodes CDR1 LNHDA and CDR2 SQIVND (reference sequence). The V gene lost 8 bases and the J gene lost 7 bases, with 17 bases spanning the gap. The CDR3 is 13 residues long. The CDR3 spells CASSLQRHTGYTF. CDR3 in DNA: TGTGCCAGTTCCCTACAGAGACACACTGGCTACACCTTC.

This chain joins TRBV4-1 and TRBJ2-1, with D possibly being TRBD2 (6 bases). The germline V gene has CDR1 MGHRA and CDR2 YSYEKL. Trimming left V 2 bases short and J 4 bases short, with 21 bases between. CDR3 length: 18 residues. This chain's CDR3 is CASSQRGVGQGLYNEQFF. Written as DNA, the CDR3 is TGCGCCAGCAGCCAAAGGGGCGTAGGTCAGGGACTTTACAATGAGCAGTTCTTC.

This sequence joins TRBV28 and TRBJ2-7, with D unclear. This CDR3 comprises 12 residues. The V gene lost 3 bases and the J gene lost 3 bases, with 6 bases spanning the gap. Germline V gene sequence: CDR1 MDHEN, CDR2 SYDVKM. The CDR3 is CASSLPFYEQYF. The CDR3 bases are TGTGCCAGCAGTTTGCCCTTCTACGAGCAGTACTTC. Filled out from reference TRBV28 and TRBJ2-7, the complete variable domain reads DVKVTQSSRYLVKRTGEKVFLECVQDMDHENMFWYRQDPGLGLRLIYFSYDVKMKEKGDIPEGYSVSREKKERFSLILESASTNQTSMYLCASSLPFYEQYFGPGTRLTVT.

This rearrangement joins TRBV27 to TRBJ2-1; unclear D gene. V lost 4 bases to trimming and J lost 7 bases, with 14 bases between them. This CDR3 region has 14 residues. CDR1 and CDR2 (germline): MNHEY, SMNVEV (reference sequence). Here the CDR3 reads CASSWLEPPNEQFF. CDR3 nucleotide sequence: TGTGCCAGCAGTTGGCTAGAGCCTCCGAATGAGCAGTTCTTC.

J is TRBJ1-1 and V is TRBV29-1, with D possibly TRBD1 on 6 matching bases. The CDR3 is 13 residues long. V was trimmed by 8 bases and J by 4 bases, leaving 17 bases between them. The V gene's germline CDR1 is SQVTM and CDR2 ANQGSEA. CDR3 nucleotides: TGCAGCACCCGGACAGTCCGGGGCACTGAAGCTTTCTTT. Encoded protein: CSTRTVRGTEAFF.

There are many counts of this clone. The sample carries other DNA sequences with the same CDR3. CDR3 region: CSVGAGNTGELFF. The CDR3, as DNA: TGCAGCGTTGGGGCAGGGAACACCGGGGAGCTGTTTTTT. This chain links TRBV29-1 with TRBJ2-2; no clear D. Germline V CDR1 and CDR2: SQVTM, ANQGSEA. Trimming left V 4 bases short and J 1 base short, with 7 bases between. The CDR3 runs 13 residues.

The sample holds many counts of this clone. Sequence at one end of the junction differs from germline and may be a read error. This chain uses TRBV5-4 with TRBJ1-2, with TRBD1 matching over 9 bases. Germline lookup yields CDR1 SGHNT and CDR2 YYREEE (reference sequence). There are 12 residues in the CDR3. The CDR3 spells CASRTTGTGYIF. DNA of the CDR3: TGTGCCAGCAGAACAACCGGGACAGGGTACATCTTC.

This sequence joins TRBV6-6 and TRBJ2-1; 8 positions agree with TRBD2. The trim removed 7 bases at V and 3 bases at J, leaving 5 bases unmatched. The germline V gene encodes CDR1 MNHNY and CDR2 SVGAGI (reference sequence). This CDR3 region has 14 residues. For the CDR3, the DNA is TGTGCCAGCACGGCGGGAGGCCTCTACAATGAGCAGTTCTTC. Amino acid sequence: CASTAGGLYNEQFF.

This clone was picked up a small number of times. V is TRBV7-9 and J is TRBJ2-6; the D is unclear. The CDR3 is 11 residues long. Between the trimmed V and J ends, which lost 5 bases and 6 bases, there was a span of 2 bases. Germline V lookup: CDR1 SEHNR, CDR2 FQNEAQ (reference sequence). The CDR3 bases are TGTGCCAGCAGCCCGGCCAACGTCCTGACTTTC. This sequence encodes CASSPANVLTF. Full variable domain (missing parts from reference TRBV7-9 and TRBJ2-6): DTGVSQNPRHKITKRGQNVTFRCDPISEHNRLYWYRQTLGQGPEFLTYFQNEAQLEKSRLLSDRFSAERPKGSFSTLEIQRTEQGDSAMYLCASSPANVLTFGAGSRLTVL.

This clone was recorded only once. V and J are TRBV7-9 and TRBJ2-7; the D is unclear. From germline, CDR1 is SEHNR and CDR2 FQNEAQ (reference sequence). Trimming removed 2 bases from V and 5 bases from J, with 10 bases in between. The CDR3 covers 13 residues. Written as DNA, the CDR3 is TGTGCCAGCAGCTTAACGGTGGGTGACGAGCAGTACTTC. This codes for CASSLTVGDEQYF.

The V call is TRBV28, the J call TRBJ1-2; a weak D match, TRBD1 (5 bases). Germline CDR1 and CDR2: MDHEN and SYDVKM. The CDR3 runs to 13 residues. The ends were cut back, 5 bases at V and 8 bases at J, with 15 bases in the middle. In nucleotides, the CDR3 is TGTGCCAGCAGTCCCGGGACGTCCTGGGGCTACACCTTC. Protein sequence: CASSPGTSWGYTF.

The chain uses TRBV9 and TRBJ2-3; 9 bases match TRBD2. With 0 bases clipped from V and 5 bases from J, the junction kept 13 bases outside the gene matches. The CDR3 spans 18 residues. The V gene's germline CDR1 is SGDLS and CDR2 YYNGEE. The CDR3 protein is CASSVEAWASGKIDTQYF. In DNA, the CDR3 is TGTGCCAGCAGCGTAGAAGCGTGGGCTAGCGGGAAAATAGATACGCAGTATTTT. Filled out from reference TRBV9 and TRBJ2-3, the complete variable domain reads DSGVTQTPKHLITATGQRVTLRCSPRSGDLSVYWYQQSLDQGLQFLIQYYNGEERAKGNILERFSAQQFPDLHSELNLSSLELGDSALYFCASSVEAWASGKIDTQYFGPGTRLTVL.

The chain uses TRBV30 and TRBJ1-2, with D uncertain. The germline CDR1 and CDR2 sequences are GTSNPN and SVGIG (reference sequence). Trimming cost V 4 bases and J 8 bases, with 17 bases left between them. The CDR3 is 13 amino acids. The CDR3 region has the DNA TGTGCCTGGACCCCGATCCTTGGCCGGGGCTACACCTTC. Protein sequence: CAWTPILGRGYTF.